This T cell receptor beta chain was recorded in a study of Graves' ophthalmopathy and Graves' hyperthyroidism. CDR1 DFQATT and CDR2 SNEGSKA come from the germline V gene (reference sequence). V lost 1 base to trimming and J lost 4 bases; unmatched junction nucleotides: 5. The CDR3 extends over 14 amino acids. As the template, RNA transcripts were used to amplify TCR beta CDR3 regions. HTBI primers served in a first-round RT-PCR, which a second-round multiplex PCR followed. TCRdb ran MiXCR on the multiplex PCR reads and lists one entry per CDR3 protein. Of over a million distinct CDR3 sequences listed, roughly 35% are singletons. Many counts were recorded for this clonotype.

This clonotype was sampled from an adult man with Graves' hyperthyroidism. The specimen was peripheral blood or thyroid tissue (not recorded which). V and J are TRBV20-1 and TRBJ2-5; 8 bases agree with TRBD1. The CDR3 sequence is CSARALDRAETQYF. The CDR3 region has the DNA TGCAGTGCTAGAGCTTTGGACAGGGCAGAGACCCAGTACTTC.